A selection of T cell receptor beta chains follows, all from one sample in a study of blood T cell repertoires in COVID-19. The data were produced by immunoSEQ multiplex PCR, yet TCRdb's version contains in-frame clones alone and is incomplete. The repertoire has 100,000 to 150,000 clones, approximately 80% of them found once; the top ten carry around 25%. Material for sequencing was peripheral blood. These receptors originate from a human donor in a cohort sampled during active COVID-19. CDR3s include the opening cysteine and the closing phenylalanine or tryptophan. The D gene is left open where the match is weak. Only some rows state a clone size, as once, few, many or a class for expanded clones.

D: -
J: TRBJ2-1
V: TRBV30
size: -
DNA: TGTGCCTGGAGTGGTGTAGCGTCCCTCGGGTTCTTC
CDR3: CAWSGVASLGFF

D: TRBD1
J: TRBJ1-5
V: TRBV7-2
size: -
DNA: TGTGCCAGCAGTCTACGGGGGACAGGGGGCTTTCAGCCCCAGCATTTT
CDR3: CASSLRGTGGFQPQHF

D: TRBD1
J: TRBJ2-2
V: TRBV4-1
size: -
DNA: TGCGCCAGCAGCCCCCAAGGGACAGCTGAAATTACCGGGGAGCTGTTTTTT
CDR3: CASSPQGTAEITGELFF

D: -
J: TRBJ1-1
V: TRBV28
size: -
DNA: TGTGCCAGCAGTTTGTCGGGGAACACTGAAGCTTTCTTT
CDR3: CASSLSGNTEAFF

D: -
J: TRBJ1-5
V: TRBV2
size: few
DNA: TGTGCTAGATCTTTGGCGGGGGGAAATCAGCCCCAGCATTTT
CDR3: CARSLAGGNQPQHF

D: -
J: TRBJ2-2
V: TRBV5-1
size: -
DNA: TGCGCCACCACCCCCGGAGGGCCGAACACCGGGGAGCTGTTTTTT
CDR3: CATTPGGPNTGELFF

D: TRBD2
J: TRBJ2-1
V: TRBV7-9
size: -
DNA: TGTGCCAGCAGCTTAGGGGGACTAGCGGGAGACGAGCAGTTCTTC
CDR3: CASSLGGLAGDEQFF

D: -
J: TRBJ2-1
V: TRBV7-9
size: -
DNA: TGTGCCAGCAGTAGCCCCTGGGGGGACCGGCCATACAATGAGCAGTTCTTC
CDR3: CASSSPWGDRPYNEQFF

D: TRBD1
J: TRBJ1-5
V: TRBV6-2/TRBV6-3
size: -
DNA: TGTGCCAGCAGTGGAGGGCAGGGGGCGGCTAATCAGCCCCAGCATTTT
CDR3: CASSGGQGAANQPQHF

D: -
J: TRBJ2-3
V: TRBV28
size: -
DNA: TGTGCCAGCAGTTTGGGGGGTGGGGGCACAGATACGCAGTATTTT
CDR3: CASSLGGGGTDTQYF

D: TRBD1
J: TRBJ1-1
V: TRBV19
size: -
DNA: TGTGCCAGTAGTATTAAAGGACAGGTTAGTACTGAAGCTTTCTTT
CDR3: CASSIKGQVSTEAFF

D: TRBD2
J: TRBJ2-1
V: TRBV28
size: -
DNA: TGTGCCAGCAGCTCCCCCGGGAGGGCCAGTGAGCAGTTCTTC
CDR3: CASSSPGRASEQFF

D: -
J: TRBJ1-2
V: TRBV29-1
size: -
DNA: TGCAGCTCCCAAGAGGCTCTCTATGGCTACACCTTC
CDR3: CSSQEALYGYTF

D: -
J: TRBJ1-1
V: TRBV4-1
size: -
DNA: TGCGCCAGCAGCCGCGCACAGGGTTTGCAAACTGAAGCTTTCTTT
CDR3: CASSRAQGLQTEAFF

D: TRBD1
J: TRBJ1-3
V: TRBV29-1
size: -
DNA: TGCAGCACTTGGACAGGTGGAAACACCATATATTTT
CDR3: CSTWTGGNTIYF

D: TRBD2
J: TRBJ2-5
V: TRBV6-2/TRBV6-3
size: few
DNA: TGTGCCAGCAGTTATCTGCTAGCGGGAACTGAACCAAAAGAGACCCAGTACTTC
CDR3: CASSYLLAGTEPKETQYF

D: -
J: TRBJ1-3
V: TRBV11-2
size: once
DNA: TGTGCCAGCAGCATAACCGGACAGAGCTCTGGAAACACCATATATTTT
CDR3: CASSITGQSSGNTIYF

D: TRBD2
J: TRBJ2-5
V: TRBV6-5
size: -
DNA: TGTGCCAGCAGGACAAGCGGGGGTAGAAAGACCCAGTACTTC
CDR3: CASRTSGGRKTQYF

D: TRBD2
J: TRBJ2-5
V: TRBV2
size: -
DNA: TGTGCCAGCAGTGGGACTAGCGGGCCCCAAGAGACCCAGTACTTC
CDR3: CASSGTSGPQETQYF

D: -
J: TRBJ2-6
V: TRBV19
size: -
DNA: TGTGCCAGTAGTCATCAGGGTTATGGGGCCAACGTCCTGACTTTC
CDR3: CASSHQGYGANVLTF

D: -
J: TRBJ2-3
V: TRBV7-3
size: -
DNA: TGTGCCAGCAGCGTCACAGGGTCAGATACGCAGTATTTT
CDR3: CASSVTGSDTQYF

D: -
J: TRBJ1-5
V: TRBV15
size: many
DNA: TGTGCCACCAGCAGAGATTTGACAGTCAATCAGCCCCAGCATTTT
CDR3: CATSRDLTVNQPQHF

D: -
J: TRBJ2-6
V: TRBV6-5
size: -
DNA: TGTGCCAGCCCATCCGGGACTGGGGCCAACGTCCTGACTTTC
CDR3: CASPSGTGANVLTF

D: TRBD2
J: TRBJ2-1
V: TRBV7-7
size: -
DNA: TGTGCTAGCAGCCAAGCTGGACTAGGCAATGAGCAGTTCTTC
CDR3: CASSQAGLGNEQFF

D: -
J: TRBJ2-3
V: TRBV12-3/TRBV12-4
size: -
DNA: TGTGCCAGCAGTTCCGTCGAGACAGATACGCAGTATTTT
CDR3: CASSSVETDTQYF

D: TRBD1
J: TRBJ2-2
V: TRBV5-1
size: medium-sized
DNA: TGCGCCAGCAGCTTGGAGGGGACAGGGGTCGGGGAGCTGTTTTTT
CDR3: CASSLEGTGVGELFF

D: -
J: TRBJ1-1
V: TRBV18
size: -
DNA: TGTGCCAGCTCATCCGCAAACAGACAGAACACTGAAGCTTTCTTT
CDR3: CASSSANRQNTEAFF

D: -
J: TRBJ1-6
V: TRBV30
size: few
DNA: TGTGCCTGGAGTGTACTGGGGAGTAATTCACCCCTCCACTTT
CDR3: CAWSVLGSNSPLHF

D: TRBD1
J: TRBJ2-3
V: TRBV28
size: -
DNA: TGTGCCAGCAGTTTAAGCGGGACAGGGGGGGTGCACATCGATACGCAGTATTTT
CDR3: CASSLSGTGGVHIDTQYF

D: -
J: TRBJ2-1
V: TRBV1
size: -
DNA: TGCACCAGCAGCCAAGGACCTCAAACTAGCGGGAGGGGTGGTGAGCAGTTCTTC
CDR3: CTSSQGPQTSGRGGEQFF

D: TRBD1
J: TRBJ1-2
V: TRBV3-1/TRBV3-2
size: -
DNA: TGTGCCAGCAGCCAACTTGGAGGGGGCGGAAGCTATGGCTACACCTTC
CDR3: CASSQLGGGGSYGYTF

D: -
J: TRBJ1-2
V: TRBV5-1
size: -
DNA: TGCGCCAGCAGCTTGGATCCAAGCCATGGCTACACCTTC
CDR3: CASSLDPSHGYTF

D: TRBD1
J: TRBJ1-1
V: TRBV28
size: -
DNA: TGTGCCAGCACACCCAGGGGGGATCATGAAAGGGAAGCTTTCTTT
CDR3: CASTPRGDHEREAFF

D: -
J: TRBJ1-2
V: TRBV14
size: -
DNA: TGTGCCAGCAGCCAAGTCGGGGGAGACAACTATGGCTACACCTTC
CDR3: CASSQVGGDNYGYTF

D: -
J: TRBJ1-6
V: TRBV3-1/TRBV3-2
size: -
DNA: TGTGCCAGCAGCCAAGACAGGGGCGCTCTATATAATTCACCCCTCCACTTT
CDR3: CASSQDRGALYNSPLHF

D: TRBD1
J: TRBJ2-7
V: TRBV28
size: -
DNA: TGTGCCAGCAGGGGCCGGGACAGGGTACGGGAGCAGTACTTC
CDR3: CASRGRDRVREQYF

D: TRBD2
J: TRBJ2-1
V: TRBV30
size: few
DNA: TGTGCCTGGAGTGTACGAAAAGCGGGAGGCCACAATGAGCAGTTCTTC
CDR3: CAWSVRKAGGHNEQFF

D: TRBD1
J: TRBJ1-5
V: TRBV28
size: -
DNA: TGTGCCAGCAGGCCAGGGGGCGCGGTGGGCAATCAGCCCCAGCATTTT
CDR3: CASRPGGAVGNQPQHF

D: -
J: TRBJ2-7
V: TRBV29-1
size: -
DNA: TGCAGCGTGATCGACTCTTCGGGGTACGAGCAGTACTTC
CDR3: CSVIDSSGYEQYF

D: TRBD2
J: TRBJ2-1
V: TRBV5-1
size: -
DNA: TGCGCCAGCAGCCCCCGACTAGCGGGAGGCTCCTACAATGAGCAGTTCTTC
CDR3: CASSPRLAGGSYNEQFF

D: TRBD1
J: TRBJ1-4
V: TRBV4-1
size: once
DNA: TGCGCCAGCAGCCCGTTACAGGGGCAAATCGAAAAACTGTTTTTT
CDR3: CASSPLQGQIEKLFF

D: -
J: TRBJ1-1
V: TRBV5-5
size: -
DNA: TGTGCCAGCAGCTTGGCAGGGTTAGTCACTGAAGCTTTCTTT
CDR3: CASSLAGLVTEAFF

D: -
J: TRBJ1-1
V: TRBV7-2
size: -
DNA: TGTGCCAGCAGCTTCAAAACAGGACAGCCGAACACTGAAGCTTTCTTT
CDR3: CASSFKTGQPNTEAFF

D: -
J: TRBJ2-3
V: TRBV9
size: -
DNA: TGTGCCAGCAGCGTCAGACTTGGCACAGATACGCAGTATTTT
CDR3: CASSVRLGTDTQYF

D: TRBD1
J: TRBJ1-2
V: TRBV3-1/TRBV3-2
size: -
DNA: TGTGCCAGCAGCCAAGTGGCAGGGGGCCGGGGCTACACCTTC
CDR3: CASSQVAGGRGYTF

D: TRBD2
J: TRBJ2-1
V: TRBV6-2/TRBV6-3
size: -
DNA: TGTGCCAGCAGCCCCCGGACTAGAGGAGGCGGGCAGTTCTTC
CDR3: CASSPRTRGGGQFF

D: -
J: TRBJ1-1
V: TRBV18
size: -
DNA: TGTGCCAGCTCACCACCGGGAGGGACTACTGAAGCTTTCTTT
CDR3: CASSPPGGTTEAFF

D: TRBD1
J: TRBJ1-5
V: TRBV6-2/TRBV6-3
size: few
DNA: TGTGCCAGCAGTAACTCCGGGACAGGGAGCAATCAGCCCCAGCATTTT
CDR3: CASSNSGTGSNQPQHF

D: TRBD1
J: TRBJ2-7
V: TRBV15
size: few
DNA: TGTGCCACCAGCAGAGAAGGGACAGGGGCCTACGAGCAGTACTTC
CDR3: CATSREGTGAYEQYF

D: TRBD1
J: TRBJ1-4
V: TRBV6-5
size: -
DNA: TGTGCCAGCAAGACAGGGGGCGGGAAACTGTTTTTT
CDR3: CASKTGGGKLFF

D: -
J: TRBJ1-2
V: TRBV15
size: -
DNA: TGTGCCACCAGCAGCGGGGGGCCTATTCGTCCTGGCTACACCTTC
CDR3: CATSSGGPIRPGYTF